The TCR beta chain described here comes from a study of T cells after posttransplantation cyclophosphamide. Worth noting for this clone: The antigen is not known.

Overall study findings and caveats: Later post-transplant blood repertoires were often dominated by donor CD8+ memory clones. TRB clonality was highly associated with recipient CMV seropositivity and reactivation. TRB overlap between skin or GI tissue T cells and blood was limited.

Controls had myeloablative marrow grafts with methotrexate and calcineurin inhibitor, sampled at 1 year. The protocol was immunoSEQ multiplex PCR, while the TCRdb copy is restricted to in-frame clones and leaves out a portion. The table lists over 15,000 clones, roughly 84% of them singletons. CDR1 and CDR2 (germline): SNHLY, FYNNEI. This CDR3 contains 17 residues. V shed 3 bases, J shed 3 bases, and the junction held 10 bases outside the gene matches. The starting material was PBMCs, obtained after an allogeneic stem cell transplant with a calcineurin inhibitor and methotrexate. This chain connects TRBV2 to TRBJ2-2, with 7 nucleotides matching TRBD1. The TCR comes from a male patient in his forties or fifties who received an allogeneic stem cell transplant from an unrelated donor, was CMV-positive, and had chronic GVHD only. T cells may partly derive from the graft donor. Here the CDR3 DNA reads TGTGCCAGCAGTGACTTGGTAGGGGGCATAGACACCGGGGAGCTGTTTTTT. Encoded protein: CASSDLVGGIDTGELFF. Complete variable domain (other parts from reference TRBV2 and TRBJ2-2): EPEVTQTPSHQVTQMGQEVILRCVPISNHLYFYWYRQILGQKVEFLVSFYNNEISEKSEIFDDQFSVERPDGSNFTLKIRSTKLEDSAMYFCASSDLVGGIDTGELFFGEGSRLTVL.